The next 9 T cell receptor beta chains were all read from a single sample in a study of blood T cells in healthy people across ages. With a J-beta primer mix and a sample-barcoded 5' primer, a second PCR ran about 7 to 12 cycles. TCRdb reprocessed the 5' RACE reads via MiXCR and lists one record per CDR3 protein. The sample consists of around 970,000 distinct CDR3 sequences, roughly 51% of them appearing once. Input material: blood. These receptors all stem from a woman aged 55-69 years in good health.

V is TRBV29-1 and J is TRBJ2-3, with D possibly matching TRBD2 (6 bases). The CDR3 has 16 residues. The germline V gene has CDR1 SQVTM and CDR2 ANQGSEA. V dropped 3 bases and J dropped 3 bases, with 19 bases sitting between them. CDR3: CSVDGEHGDSTDTQYF. The CDR3 nucleotides read TGCAGCGTTGATGGGGAGCATGGGGACTCTACAGATACGCAGTATTTT.

This clonotype was counted only a few times. The chain joins TRBV12-3 or TRBV12-4 to TRBJ2-5; the D is unclear. The V end lost 3 bases, the J end lost 3 bases, and 17 bases lay between the germline ends. The CDR3 runs to 16 residues. The CDR3 DNA reads TGTGCCAGCAGTTTTTCTCCCCGCGCCAGTAAAGAGACCCAGTACTTC. The encoded protein is CASSFSPRASKETQYF.

This sequence joins TRBV6-5 and TRBJ2-5; the D gene is possibly TRBD1 (6 bases). The germline gives CDR1 MNHEY, CDR2 SVGAGI. The CDR3 has 14 residues. Trimming removed 0 bases from V and 11 bases from J, with 16 bases in between. This CDR3 reads CASSYSRGNNEQYF. The CDR3 DNA follows: TGTGCCAGCAGTTACTCGAGGGGGAATAATGAGCAGTACTTC.

The chain recombines TRBV11-2 with TRBJ2-1, with a weak D call TRBD2 (6 bases). The length of the CDR3 is 15 residues. V lost 6 bases, J lost 4 bases, and 16 bases lay in between. Germline assignment: CDR1 SGHAT and CDR2 FQNNGV. CDR3 DNA: TGTGCCAGCAGACTGACTAGTATCTCTTACAATGAGCAGTTCTTC. This gives the protein CASRLTSISYNEQFF.

The genes are TRBV12-3 or TRBV12-4 and TRBJ1-5; no firm D call. V lost 5 bases, J lost 6 bases, and 11 bases lay in between. This CDR3 has 13 residues. The CDR3: CASSAVRGQPQHF. The CDR3 DNA follows: TGTGCCAGCAGTGCCGTTCGTGGTCAGCCCCAGCATTTT.

For this clonotype: The junction shows a germline mismatch at one end, possibly a read error. The chain joins TRBV9 to TRBJ1-2; TRBD1 is a possible D gene (5 bases). This CDR3 has 12 residues. Germline-derived CDR1 and CDR2 are SGDLS and YYNGEE. The CDR3 bases are TGTGCCAACAGCGCAGGACACTCTGGCTACACCTTC. It translates to CANSAGHSGYTF.

The genes are TRBV28 and TRBJ1-4; weak D call: TRBD1 (5 bases). This CDR3 has 16 residues. The V gene lost 2 bases and the J gene lost 0 bases, with 10 bases spanning the gap. Per the germline V gene, CDR1 is MDHEN and CDR2 is SYDVKM. DNA for the CDR3: TGTGCCAGCAGTTTAACAGGTTATGCAACTAATGAAAAACTGTTTTTT. Its protein product is CASSLTGYATNEKLFF.

The chain couples TRBV7-9 to TRBJ1-1; 11 bases match TRBD1. This CDR3 has 14 amino acids. Germline assignment: CDR1 SEHNR and CDR2 FQNEAQ (reference sequence). V shed 5 bases and J 11 bases; nucleotides not matched to a gene: 10. The CDR3 DNA follows: TGTGCCAGCAGCCCGTCCCGGGACAGGGGGTGGGCTTTCTTT. Amino acids: CASSPSRDRGWAFF.

J is TRBJ2-1 and V is TRBV18, with TRBD2 matching 9 bases. The CDR3 runs to 14 residues. CDR1 and CDR2 from the germline V gene are KGHSH and LQKENI. The ends lost 2 bases at V and 10 bases at J; junction bases unmatched: 6. The DNA for the CDR3 is TGTGCCAGCTCACCAGTACTAGCGGGCGGGGAGCAGTTCTTC. This codes for CASSPVLAGGEQFF.